This T cell receptor (beta chain) was obtained from a study of radiotherapy plus CTLA-4 blockade in lung cancer. Regarding the study as a whole: Following radiotherapy plus ipilimumab, tumor-derived TCR clones expanded in the blood. Per reports, early blood T cell clone dynamics, plus interferon-beta, forecast response most strongly.

Those patients who had chemo-refractory metastatic non-small-cell lung cancer were given focal radiation along with CTLA-4 blockade through ipilimumab. Sequencing was performed with immunoSEQ multiplex PCR; in TCRdb, only in-frame clones are kept and a portion is missing. The sample lists tens of thousands of clones; 80% to 90% were seen once. Germline lookup yields CDR1 MNHEY and CDR2 SVGAGI. Between the trimmed V and J ends, which lost 4 bases and 8 bases, there was a span of 11 bases. The CDR3 is 13 residues long. This clone is medium-sized within its sample. Antigen specificity is unknown. This receptor was identified in a human donor with non-small cell lung cancer whose response to radiotherapy plus ipilimumab could not be evaluated. This chain joins TRBV6-5 and TRBJ1-4, with D tentatively TRBD1 (5 bases). Sequencing was performed on peripheral blood, taken from a patient treated with radiotherapy plus ipilimumab. The CDR3 sequence: CASSSFPGEKLFF. The CDR3 nucleotides read TGTGCCAGCAGTTCCTTTCCAGGGGAAAAACTGTTTTTT.